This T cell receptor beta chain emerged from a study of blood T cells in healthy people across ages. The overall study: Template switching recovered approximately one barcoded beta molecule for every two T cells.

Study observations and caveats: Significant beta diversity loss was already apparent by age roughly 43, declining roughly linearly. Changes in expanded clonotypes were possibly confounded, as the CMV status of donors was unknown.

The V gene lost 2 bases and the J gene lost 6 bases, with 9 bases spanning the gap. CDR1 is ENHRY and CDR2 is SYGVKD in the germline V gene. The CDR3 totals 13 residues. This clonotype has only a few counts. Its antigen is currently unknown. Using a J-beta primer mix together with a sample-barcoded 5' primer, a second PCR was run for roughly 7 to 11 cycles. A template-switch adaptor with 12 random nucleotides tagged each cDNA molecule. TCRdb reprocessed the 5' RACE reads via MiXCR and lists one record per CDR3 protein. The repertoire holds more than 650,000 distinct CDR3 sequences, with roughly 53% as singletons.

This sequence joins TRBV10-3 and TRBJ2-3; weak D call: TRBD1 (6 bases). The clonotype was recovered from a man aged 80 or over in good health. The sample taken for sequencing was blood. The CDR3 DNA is TGTGCCATCAGTGAGAAGGGGGAGGATACGCAGTATTTT. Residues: CAISEKGEDTQYF.